The 2 T cell receptor beta chains presented below share a single source sample, sequenced in a study of cytomegalovirus exposure and HLA in healthy donors. Profiled with immunoSEQ multiplex PCR; TCRdb holds only in-frame clones, not every one. Among tens of thousands of clones, around 96% were seen once, and the ten largest hold 4% to 5.5%. Sequencing was performed on PBMCs. All receptors come from a man aged 18-30 years in good health and CMV-seropositive.

This rearrangement joins TRBV28 to TRBJ2-7, with D tentatively TRBD1 (5 bases). V gave up 1 base and J gave up 1 base, with 8 bases separating them. This CDR3 comprises 14 residues. Looked up from germline, CDR1 is MDHEN and CDR2 is SYDVKM. The chain's CDR3 is CASSLLDRSYEQYF. CDR3 in DNA: TGTGCCAGCAGTTTATTAGACAGATCCTACGAGCAGTACTTC.

The chain has TRBV9 and TRBJ2-1; TRBD2 matches at 9 bases. This CDR3 is 18 amino acids long. Germline CDR1 reads SGDLS; CDR2 reads YYNGEE. J lost 0 bases, V lost 1 base, and 8 bases had no gene match. DNA for the CDR3: TGTGCCAGCAGCGTACAGGGCGGGGGGGCGAGCTCCTACAATGAGCAGTTCTTC. Residues: CASSVQGGGASSYNEQFF. The full variable domain, rest sourced from reference TRBV9 and TRBJ2-1, is DSGVTQTPKHLITATGQRVTLRCSPRSGDLSVYWYQQSLDQGLQFLIQYYNGEERAKGNILERFSAQQFPDLHSELNLSSLELGDSALYFCASSVQGGGASSYNEQFFGPGTRLTVL.